This T cell receptor beta chain was identified during a study of blood T cell repertoires in COVID-19. Study details: From the United States, Italy and Spain came samples of acute and convalescent COVID-19.

The J segment lost 3 bases and the V segment lost 3 bases, leaving 2 bases of the junction unmatched. This CDR3 contains 14 residues. Looked up from germline, CDR1 is SGHTA and CDR2 is FQGNSA. Authors' methods: Reference gene primer amplification gave estimated nucleated cell counts. Clones were read by immunoSEQ multiplex PCR, and TCRdb kept only the in-frame ones, dropping some. V and J calls and clone size are copied from that table; D and trimming were computed from the DNA. The top ten hold approximately 6% of the sample, which has some 87,000 clones, around 92% seen once. J is TRBJ1-1 and V is TRBV7-2; 9 bases map to TRBD1. Sequenced sample: peripheral blood. This TCR derives from a woman aged 55-75 years with active COVID-19. This CDR3 reads CASSFRDRDTEAFF. For the CDR3, the DNA is TGTGCCAGCAGCTTCCGGGACAGGGACACTGAAGCTTTCTTT.